Listed below are T cell receptor beta chains from one sample, sequenced in a study of response to subunit inactivated influenza vaccine. TCRdb recomputed calls from the RT-PCR reads with MiXCR, one row per CDR3 protein. The table lists approximately 700,000 distinct CDR3 sequences, 15% to 17% of them singletons. The sample consisted of PBMCs from blood, taken 11 to 12 days after vaccination. Receptors originate from a middle-aged man who received an inactivated influenza vaccine. CDR3s leave out the opening cysteine and the closing phenylalanine or tryptophan. Each record gives: V gene, D gene, J gene, CDR3 protein. A D gene is named only where the DNA matches it firmly.

TRBV15	-	TRBJ1-2	ATSRAEFNYGYT
TRBV29-1	TRBD2	TRBJ2-3	SVETGQGLAGVSDTQY
TRBV4-2	-	TRBJ1-5	ASSQERNVNQPQH
TRBV12-3/TRBV12-4	-	TRBJ2-5	ASSLIQGETQY
TRBV2	TRBD1	TRBJ2-2	ASSGPTGANTGELF
TRBV4-3	TRBD2	TRBJ2-3	ASSHIAGDPQY
TRBV29-1	-	TRBJ2-5	SGGTVQETQY
TRBV24-1	TRBD2	TRBJ2-3	ATSDPGLAENSDTQY
TRBV27	TRBD2	TRBJ2-1	ASSLSPSGSNNEQF
TRBV18	-	TRBJ2-1	ASVQGSSYNEQF
TRBV28	-	TRBJ2-7	ASNPGGAFSSYEQY
TRBV5-1	-	TRBJ2-6	ASSLALGEHVLT
TRBV27	TRBD2	TRBJ2-4	ASSSGLAGVLAKNIQY
TRBV12-3/TRBV12-4	-	TRBJ2-7	ASSLVGVLGRD
TRBV28	-	TRBJ1-3	ASSFYLGGGWAIY
TRBV28	TRBD1	TRBJ1-1	ASSHGTGRTEAF
TRBV12-3/TRBV12-4	TRBD2	TRBJ2-1	ASSLAGGQYYNEQF
TRBV6-1	-	TRBJ2-3	ASSPLGQSTDTQY
TRBV6-1	TRBD1	TRBJ2-5	ARDLPGQTGCQETQY
TRBV3-1	TRBD1	TRBJ1-2	ASSRQGVNYGYT
TRBV15	TRBD1	TRBJ2-5	ATSRAQGAMETQY
TRBV4-3	-	TRBJ1-3	ASSQDYDRRNTIY
TRBV28	-	TRBJ2-2	ASRKRTVNTGELF
TRBV5-1	TRBD2	TRBJ2-7	ASSLVSSGSYEQY
TRBV29-1	-	TRBJ1-1	SVDGLAAVTEAF
TRBV15	-	TRBJ1-5	ATSREGNNQPQH
TRBV5-5	TRBD1	TRBJ2-7	ASSAYRGGEQY
TRBV12-5	TRBD2	TRBJ2-2	ASGLVLSGRSGELF
TRBV7-2	-	TRBJ2-4	ASSLDRKNIQY
TRBV6-5	TRBD2	TRBJ2-5	ASSYSVAGVGETQY
TRBV6-2/TRBV6-3	TRBD1	TRBJ2-5	ASSFRQGGGTQY
TRBV10-3	-	TRBJ1-3	AISDSPRNTIY
TRBV4-3	-	TRBJ2-4	ASSQDQGVKNIQY
TRBV6-5	-	TRBJ2-6	ASSYSKRGPSGANVLT
TRBV4-2	-	TRBJ2-5	ASSQRISRGQETQY
TRBV3-1	-	TRBJ1-2	ASSPGQSIYGYT
TRBV20-1	-	TRBJ2-3	SARDYGGRGTDTQY
TRBV5-6	TRBD1	TRBJ1-5	ASSASGQGNQPQH
TRBV4-3	-	TRBJ2-7	ASSQGRGGAEQY
TRBV10-2	-	TRBJ1-5	ASSEFGGQGGQPQH
TRBV7-9	TRBD1	TRBJ2-1	ASSALRDRGQVGEQF
TRBV6-2/TRBV6-3	-	TRBJ2-7	ASSYRDNYEQY
TRBV4-2	-	TRBJ1-2	ASTRDGYGYT
TRBV6-1	-	TRBJ1-6	ASTHEGDNSPLH
TRBV7-2	TRBD2	TRBJ2-5	ASHPSGSQTQY
TRBV28	-	TRBJ2-7	ASSLYSGNYEQY
TRBV3-1	TRBD2	TRBJ2-7	ASSQGGLAGFYEQY
TRBV3-1	-	TRBJ2-7	ASSPGTNTAYEQY
TRBV7-9	-	TRBJ2-2	ASPRFANTGELF
TRBV3-1	-	TRBJ2-5	ASSQELRAGKETQY
TRBV11-3	-	TRBJ2-7	ASSLGGSGAYEQY
TRBV6-2/TRBV6-3	TRBD1	TRBJ1-5	ASSYGQGNQPQH
TRBV7-9	-	TRBJ2-3	ASSPSRGLTDTQY
TRBV6-1	TRBD1	TRBJ1-4	ASRVTGDEKLF
TRBV5-4	TRBD1	TRBJ1-4	ASSLAGDRVEKLF
TRBV19	-	TRBJ1-5	ASSIGGWQPQH
TRBV20-1	TRBD1	TRBJ1-5	SAIEDRGNQPQH
TRBV28	-	TRBJ2-7	ASSYSRQGGGSYEQY
TRBV5-6	-	TRBJ2-6	ASRSGFSGANVLT
TRBV4-1	-	TRBJ2-6	ASSLRVGYSLRGANVLT